This is a list of T cell receptor beta chains from one sample in a study of beta chain features in type 1 diabetes. Some clones are missing from TCRdb's copy, which holds only in-frame ones; the method was immunoSEQ multiplex PCR. In the table there are 600,000 or so clones, about an eighth of which are singletons. The sample taken for sequencing was naive CD4+ T cells from blood. Receptor source: a man aged 25 to 40 with type 1 diabetes. Each CDR3 is given with its conserved first and last residue. The D gene is left open where the match is weak. Size is stated for part of the rows, as once, few or many counts, or as a class when the clone is expanded.

CDR3 DNA	CDR3 protein	D gene	J gene	clone size	V gene
TGTGCCAGCAGCCCGGGACAGTCCTACGAGCAGTACTTC	CASSPGQSYEQYF	TRBD1	TRBJ2-7	many	TRBV28
TGTGCCAGCAGCGTGGGGTGGAGCTATGGCTACACCTTC	CASSVGWSYGYTF	.	TRBJ1-2	few	TRBV9
TGTGCCAGCAGCTTGCCAGGGAGCTATGGCTACACCTTC	CASSLPGSYGYTF	.	TRBJ1-2	few	TRBV5-4
TGCAGTGCGAGTGTTCTGGATGGCTACACCTTC	CSASVLDGYTF	.	TRBJ1-2	.	TRBV20-1
TGTGCCAGCAGCTTGCTTCAGGGGAAAGAGACCCAGTACTTC	CASSLLQGKETQYF	.	TRBJ2-5	.	TRBV7-2
TGCAGCGTTAGCGAGGGGGATCCGATGTTTTTT	CSVSEGDPMFF	.	TRBJ1-4	.	TRBV29-1
TGCAGCGCCTCAAGACAGGTCTCTGGCTATGGCTACACCTTC	CSASRQVSGYGYTF	.	TRBJ1-2	.	TRBV29-1
TGTGCCAGCAGCCCGAGGGAGACCCAGTACTTC	CASSPRETQYF	.	TRBJ2-5	few	TRBV7-2
TGTGCCTCCACTTCTCTGGGCGGACAGACCCAGTACTTC	CASTSLGGQTQYF	.	TRBJ2-5	.	TRBV30
TGTGCCAGCAGCAATGGGAACTCACCCCTCCACTTT	CASSNGNSPLHF	.	TRBJ1-6	.	TRBV11-3
TGTGCCAGCAGCGCCTTACTTGGACAGGGAAGTATCAATGAGCAGTTCTTC	CASSALLGQGSINEQFF	TRBD1	TRBJ2-1	.	TRBV9
TGCGCCAGCAGCTTGGCTCCGGCAGGGTCGGTCAATGAGCAGTTCTTC	CASSLAPAGSVNEQFF	.	TRBJ2-1	few	TRBV5-1
TGTGCCAGCAGCTCGGGGGACAGACTCTTCACAGATACGCAGTATTTT	CASSSGDRLFTDTQYF	.	TRBJ2-3	.	TRBV11-3
TGTGCCAGCAGTTTTGGGACAGGGGGAGGCTACACCTTC	CASSFGTGGGYTF	TRBD1	TRBJ1-2	few	TRBV28
TGCAGCGCCGTACCTAGCGGGGGTCTCCCCACAGATACGCAGTATTTT	CSAVPSGGLPTDTQYF	TRBD2	TRBJ2-3	.	TRBV29-1
TGTGCCAGCAGTGATCGGAGGGGTGGAGGTTGGGTTTACAATGAGCAGTTCTTC	CASSDRRGGGWVYNEQFF	.	TRBJ2-1	few	TRBV25-1
TGTGCCAGCAGCCCGAGGCCCGGGGAGCTGTTTTTT	CASSPRPGELFF	.	TRBJ2-2	.	TRBV13
TGTGCCAGCAGTTACACCCGCAGGGTCTCCTACAATGAGCAGTTCTTC	CASSYTRRVSYNEQFF	.	TRBJ2-1	.	TRBV6-6
TGTGCCATCAGTGACTCCCTTGGACCTAGCGGAGAGCAGTACTTC	CAISDSLGPSGEQYF	TRBD2	TRBJ2-7	many	TRBV10-3
TGTGCCAGCAGCCGGGCCGGGACAGGGTTCCATGAGCAGTTCTTC	CASSRAGTGFHEQFF	TRBD1	TRBJ2-1	few	TRBV4-2
TGTGCCAGCAGCTTGGCCGGGGGCACGGAGAATGAGCAGTTCTTC	CASSLAGGTENEQFF	.	TRBJ2-1	few	TRBV5-6
TGTGCCAGTAAGGGGGGGGTCCCAGATACGCAGTATTTT	CASKGGVPDTQYF	.	TRBJ2-3	few	TRBV19
TGTGCCAGCAGCCAAGTTCGAGACAGGAAGACCCAGTACTTC	CASSQVRDRKTQYF	.	TRBJ2-5	few	TRBV14